A single sample gave rise to the 9 T cell receptor beta chains below, sequenced in a study of vaccination and CD4 T cells after COVID-19. The Oncomine TCR Beta short-read assay was what sequenced the DNA obtained from cultured CD4+ T cells. TCRdb redid the calling of the PCR reads with MiXCR, one entry per CDR3 protein. This sample has around 7,400 distinct CDR3 sequences; 53% occur once, and the top ten carry approximately 19%. What these receptors recognize is not known. The treatment here: approximately 10-day PBMC culture with coronavirus spike peptide pools or control peptides (ViraFEST assay). The collection of CD4+ T cells from the unexposed donor took place before the COVID-19 pandemic (2011-2018). The sample was CD4+ T cells from blood, cultured in vitro. Receptor source: a human donor in good health.

This clonotype was recorded once. V is TRBV4-1 and J is TRBJ2-2; D is uncertain. Trimming cost V 0 bases and J 6 bases, with 11 bases left between them. Germline-derived CDR1 and CDR2 are MGHRA and YSYEKL. This CDR3 is built from 15 residues. CDR3 in amino acids: CASSQDRPPAGELFF. The CDR3 DNA sequence: TGCGCCAGCAGCCAAGATCGTCCCCCGGCCGGGGAGCTGTTTTTT.

The chain carries TRBV7-9 and TRBJ2-4; D gene uncertain. Germline values: CDR1 SEHNR, CDR2 FQNEAQ (reference sequence). Trimming removed 2 bases from V and 0 bases from J, with 8 bases in between. The CDR3 is 15 residues long. The CDR3: CASSLRTGAKNIQYF. The DNA for the CDR3 is TGTGCCAGCAGCTTACGTACCGGAGCCAAAAACATTCAGTACTTC.

The rearrangement uses TRBV20-1 and TRBJ1-6; no clear D. The CDR3 totals 17 residues. V lost 0 bases and J lost 4, with 16 bases in between. Germline V CDR1 and CDR2: DFQATT, SNEGSKA (reference sequence). The CDR3 DNA reads as TGCAGTGCTAGAGACCCCTCCTCCACCCAGTATAATTCACCCCTCCACTTT. It yields the protein CSARDPSSTQYNSPLHF.

There are a few counts of this clonotype. CDR3 amino acids: CASSPAGGKLGSGYTF. The CDR3 region has the DNA TGTGCCAGCAGCCCCGCAGGGGGAAAGTTGGGAAGTGGCTACACCTTC. This chain uses TRBV5-4 with TRBJ1-2, with 7 bases fitting TRBD1. V was clipped by 4 bases and J by 7 bases; unmatched bases: 16. Germline lookup yields CDR1 SGHNT and CDR2 YYREEE (reference sequence). This CDR3 contains 16 residues.

This CDR3 reads CASSLDRQNTEAFF. The CDR3 DNA follows: TGTGCCAGCAGCTTGGATCGACAGAACACTGAAGCTTTCTTT. The V and J genes are TRBV5-4 and TRBJ1-1; D remains unclear. The ends were cut back, 0 bases at V and 1 base at J, with 7 bases in the middle. The length of the CDR3 is 14 residues. In germline, CDR1 is SGHNT, CDR2 YYREEE (reference sequence).

This clonotype was found once. The chain combines TRBV12-3 or TRBV12-4 with TRBJ2-5; no clear D. The CDR3 covers 11 residues. Trimming shortened V by 0 bases and J by 5 bases, and 1 base separated the two germline ends. For the CDR3, the DNA is TGTGCCAGCAGTTTAGCGGAGACCCAGTACTTC. It codes for CASSLAETQYF.

This clonotype turned up a few times. The J gene is TRBJ2-7, the V gene TRBV6-5; 10 positions agree with TRBD2. After removal of 0 bases from V and 2 bases from J, the junction contained 7 bases not matched to a gene. The CDR3 length is 17 residues. Germline CDR1 MNHEY, CDR2 SVGAGI. CDR3 nucleotides: TGTGCCAGCAGTTACTCGAATTTACTAGCGGGGACCTACGAGCAGTACTTC. It translates to CASSYSNLLAGTYEQYF.

This clonotype appeared a few times. The V call is TRBV10-3, the J call TRBJ1-2; possible D gene TRBD1, 5 bases. This CDR3 is built from 14 residues. V was trimmed by 4 bases and J by 1 base, leaving 10 bases between them. Germline V gene data show CDR1 as ENHRY and CDR2 as SYGVKD. CDR3 DNA: TGTGCCATCAGTGGGTCTGGGGGTAACTATGGCTACACCTTC. The encoded protein is CAISGSGGNYGYTF.

The chain is built from TRBV27 and TRBJ2-1, with 7 nucleotides matching TRBD1. J was trimmed by 5 bases and V by 6 bases; bases with no gene match: 4. Germline V lookup: CDR1 MNHEY, CDR2 SMNVEV (reference sequence). CDR3 length: 13 residues. This CDR3 is CASRKTGNNEQFF. The CDR3 DNA reads TGTGCCAGCAGGAAGACAGGGAACAATGAGCAGTTCTTC.